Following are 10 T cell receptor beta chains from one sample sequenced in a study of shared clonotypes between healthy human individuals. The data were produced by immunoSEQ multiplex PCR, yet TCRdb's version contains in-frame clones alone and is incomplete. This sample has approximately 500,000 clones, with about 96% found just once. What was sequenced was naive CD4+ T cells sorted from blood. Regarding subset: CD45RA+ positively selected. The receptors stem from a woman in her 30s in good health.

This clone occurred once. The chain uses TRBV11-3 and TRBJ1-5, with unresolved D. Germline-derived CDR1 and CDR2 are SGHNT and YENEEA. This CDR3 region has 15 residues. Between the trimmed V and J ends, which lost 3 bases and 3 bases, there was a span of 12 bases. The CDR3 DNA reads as TGTGCCAGCAGCTTCGGCAGACAACCCAATCAGCCCCAGCATTTT. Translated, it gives CASSFGRQPNQPQHF.

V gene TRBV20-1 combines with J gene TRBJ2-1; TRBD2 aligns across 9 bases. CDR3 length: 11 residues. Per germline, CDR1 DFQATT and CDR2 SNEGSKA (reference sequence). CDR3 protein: CTPRTSVEQFF. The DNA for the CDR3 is TGCACTCCTAGGACTAGCGTCGAGCAGTTCTTC.

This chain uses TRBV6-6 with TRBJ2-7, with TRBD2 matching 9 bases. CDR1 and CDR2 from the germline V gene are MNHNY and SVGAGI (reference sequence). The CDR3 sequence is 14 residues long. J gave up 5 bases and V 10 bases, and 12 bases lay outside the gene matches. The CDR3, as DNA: TGTGCCATCAGGGCCGGGACTAGCTACCACGAGCAGTACTTC. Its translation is CAIRAGTSYHEQYF.

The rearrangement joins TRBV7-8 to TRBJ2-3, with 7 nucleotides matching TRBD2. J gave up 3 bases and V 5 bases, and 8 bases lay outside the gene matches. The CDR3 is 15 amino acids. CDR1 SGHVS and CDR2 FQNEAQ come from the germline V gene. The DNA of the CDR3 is TGTGCCAGCAGCCGAGGACTAGTTGGTACAGATACGCAGTATTTT. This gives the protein CASSRGLVGTDTQYF.

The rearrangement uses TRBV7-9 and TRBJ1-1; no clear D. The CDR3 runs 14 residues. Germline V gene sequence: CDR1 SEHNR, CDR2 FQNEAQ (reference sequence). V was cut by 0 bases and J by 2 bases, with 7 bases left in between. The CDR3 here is CASSLAASNTEAFF. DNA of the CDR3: TGTGCCAGCAGCTTAGCGGCTAGTAACACTGAAGCTTTCTTT.

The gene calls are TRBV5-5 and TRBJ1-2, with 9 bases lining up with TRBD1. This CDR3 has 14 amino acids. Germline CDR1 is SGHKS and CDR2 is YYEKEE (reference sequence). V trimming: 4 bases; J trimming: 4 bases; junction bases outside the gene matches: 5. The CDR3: CASSRDRGAYGYTF. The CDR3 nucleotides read TGTGCCAGCAGCCGCGACAGGGGGGCCTATGGCTACACCTTC.

CDR3 sequence (DNA): TGTGCCAGCTCGCAGACAGATAGCAATCAGCCCCAGCATTTT. As protein: CASSQTDSNQPQHF. The chain carries TRBV18 and TRBJ1-5; TRBD1 is a possible D gene (5 bases). The CDR3 sequence is 14 residues long. V was shortened by 6 bases and J by 0 bases, with 9 bases between the two germline ends. Germline V lookup: CDR1 KGHSH, CDR2 LQKENI.

The CDR3 nucleotides are TGCAGCGTTGAAGTATGGGTAGCGGGAGGTAACGAGCAGTACTTC. Translating gives CSVEVWVAGGNEQYF. The V gene is TRBV29-1, the J gene TRBJ2-7, with 10 nucleotides matching TRBD2. The CDR3 runs 15 residues. The germline gives CDR1 SQVTM, CDR2 ANQGSEA. V was pared by 1 base and J by 5 bases, with 8 bases of the junction left unmatched.

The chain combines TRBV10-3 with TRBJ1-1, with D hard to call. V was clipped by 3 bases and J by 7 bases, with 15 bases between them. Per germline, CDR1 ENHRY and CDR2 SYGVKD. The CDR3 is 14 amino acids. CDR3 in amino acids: CAISEWKVEGEAFF. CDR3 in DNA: TGTGCCATCAGTGAATGGAAGGTAGAGGGTGAAGCTTTCTTT.

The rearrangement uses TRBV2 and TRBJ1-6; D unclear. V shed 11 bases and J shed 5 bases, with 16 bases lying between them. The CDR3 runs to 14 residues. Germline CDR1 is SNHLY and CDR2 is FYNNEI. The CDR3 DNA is TGTGCCGCCAGCTGGGAACGAGATAATTCACCCCTCCACTTT. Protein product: CAASWERDNSPLHF.